Listed below are T cell receptor beta chains from one sample, sequenced in a study of blood T cells in healthy people across ages. TCRdb re-derived calls from the 5' RACE reads in MiXCR, one entry per CDR3 protein. The profile shows about a million distinct CDR3 sequences, approximately 50% of them singletons. Source material: blood. Receptor source: a woman in her sixties in good health. CDR3s leave out the opening cysteine and the closing phenylalanine or tryptophan.

V: TRBV28; J: TRBJ2-5; CDR3: ASSYPGETQY
V: TRBV2; J: TRBJ2-3; CDR3: ASRTSAADTQY
V: TRBV12-3/TRBV12-4; J: TRBJ2-1; CDR3: ASTERRSEQF
V: TRBV20-1; J: TRBJ1-5; CDR3: SASGTGNQPQH
V: TRBV5-4; J: TRBJ1-2; CDR3: ASSTGGPSYGYT
V: TRBV4-2; J: TRBJ1-1; CDR3: ASSQGQASRQGSPTAF
V: TRBV12-3/TRBV12-4; J: TRBJ2-1; CDR3: ASRTSGGSGNEQF
V: TRBV7-2; J: -; CDR3: ASSSQTRTMRTETQY
V: TRBV12-3/TRBV12-4; J: TRBJ1-1; CDR3: ASSRRGGLWFTEAF
V: TRBV12-3/TRBV12-4; J: TRBJ2-5; CDR3: ASSFLGTSGETQY
V: TRBV5-1; J: TRBJ2-5; CDR3: ASSLSALESGETQY
V: TRBV12-3/TRBV12-4; J: TRBJ2-5; CDR3: ASKSNTGGQY
V: TRBV27; J: TRBJ2-7; CDR3: ASSPGTSGAEQY
V: TRBV4-1; J: TRBJ2-1; CDR3: ASSPSFGQGQF
V: TRBV5-1; J: -; CDR3: ASSLESTGIEQY
V: TRBV27; J: TRBJ2-7; CDR3: ASYGTSSYEQY
V: TRBV6-5; J: TRBJ2-7; CDR3: ASSNTGYYEQY
V: TRBV12-3/TRBV12-4; J: TRBJ2-5; CDR3: ASSHSPPQETQY
V: TRBV6-5; J: TRBJ1-5; CDR3: ASSYSYTAEQPQH
V: TRBV9; J: TRBJ2-5; CDR3: ASSVGGGETQY
V: TRBV2; J: TRBJ1-5; CDR3: ASRALRDLYQPQH
V: TRBV30; J: TRBJ1-2; CDR3: AWDSGGTNYGYT
V: TRBV6-2/TRBV6-3; J: TRBJ2-5; CDR3: ASSYSEVDSQY
V: TRBV28; J: TRBJ1-1; CDR3: ASSLPGTGRSTEAF
V: TRBV2; J: TRBJ2-5; CDR3: ASKGTPSSQY
V: TRBV14; J: TRBJ2-3; CDR3: ASSQPGLAGGPGTQY
V: TRBV5-5; J: TRBJ2-1; CDR3: ASSLGLAATGYEQF
V: TRBV10-3; J: TRBJ2-3; CDR3: AISEAGGPRSTDTQY
V: TRBV6-5; J: TRBJ2-7; CDR3: ASFIFPYEQY
V: TRBV2; J: TRBJ2-3; CDR3: ASSEDGRETDTQY
V: TRBV10-3; J: TRBJ2-5; CDR3: AISESLGFGETQY
V: TRBV7-9; J: TRBJ2-7; CDR3: ATGTASYEQY
V: TRBV7-9; J: TRBJ1-1; CDR3: ASSLGANTEAF
V: TRBV7-9; J: TRBJ2-7; CDR3: ASSLALVDGSYEQY
V: TRBV29-1; J: -; CDR3: SGTDGSSHEQY
V: TRBV7-2; J: -; CDR3: ASSPVAGAVAEQY
V: TRBV7-6; J: TRBJ2-1; CDR3: ASSTSGSTGRLYNEQF
V: TRBV6-4; J: TRBJ1-2; CDR3: ASSDSTGVNYGYT
V: TRBV24-1; J: TRBJ1-5; CDR3: ATSETRGGDQPQH
V: TRBV12-3/TRBV12-4; J: TRBJ2-1; CDR3: ASSWGGWREGRNEQF
V: TRBV20-1; J: TRBJ2-3; CDR3: SARWSSDHTDTQY
V: TRBV29-1; J: TRBJ2-1; CDR3: SARRLEEQF
V: TRBV12-3/TRBV12-4; J: TRBJ2-7; CDR3: ASSRTRSYEQY
V: TRBV4-1; J: TRBJ2-5; CDR3: ASSRWAYQETQY
V: TRBV15; J: TRBJ2-5; CDR3: ATSSRLGRGYNEQY
V: TRBV5-6; J: TRBJ2-7; CDR3: ASSLGTGAAYNEQY
V: TRBV2; J: TRBJ2-7; CDR3: ASTGTPTYEQY
V: TRBV3-1; J: -; CDR3: ASSQVGRSTYEQY
V: TRBV29-1; J: TRBJ2-3; CDR3: SVEPRADTQY
V: TRBV4-1; J: TRBJ2-3; CDR3: ASSQGRSASGTEQDTQY
V: TRBV5-6; J: TRBJ2-7; CDR3: ASSRTHPGYEQY
V: TRBV7-9; J: TRBJ2-4; CDR3: ASSSDLPNIQY
V: TRBV5-1; J: TRBJ2-5; CDR3: ASHQEFEETQY